These T cell receptor beta chains were read from a single sample in a study of Graves' ophthalmopathy and Graves' hyperthyroidism. In TCRdb, the multiplex PCR reads were re-called with MiXCR into one record per CDR3 protein. The data show some 250,000 distinct CDR3 sequences, around 42% seen once. Sequencing was performed on peripheral blood. All receptors derive from an adult man with Graves' ophthalmopathy. Each CDR3 is given with its conserved first and last residue. A D gene is named only where the DNA matches it firmly. Size values are once, few and many counts, or a class for expanded clones, and some rows have none.

>TRBV20-1|few|TRBJ1-6|.
CSAQGRQGNSPLHF
TGCAGTGCCCAAGGGCGTCAGGGAAATTCACCCCTCCACTTT
>TRBV2|.|TRBJ2-7|TRBD1
CASSGRTGGRYEQYF
TGTGCCAGCAGTGGACGGACAGGGGGCAGATACGAGCAGTACTTC
>TRBV29-1|many|TRBJ2-7|.
CSAGDGFYEQYF
TGCAGCGCAGGGGACGGATTCTACGAGCAGTACTTC
>TRBV6-2/TRBV6-3|.|TRBJ1-5|TRBD1
CASSNRQGVGQPQHF
TGTGCCAGCAGTAACAGGCAGGGGGTGGGTCAGCCCCAGCATTTT
>TRBV20-1|.|TRBJ2-7|TRBD1
CSAKMPGQGFYEQYF
TGCAGTGCTAAGATGCCTGGACAGGGGTTTTACGAGCAGTACTTC
>TRBV7-9|.|TRBJ1-1|TRBD1
CASSLDGTGGTEAFF
TGCGCCAGCAGCTTGGATGGCACAGGGGGCACTGAAGCTTTCTTT
>TRBV5-4|.|TRBJ2-5|TRBD2
CASSQVSSGGETQYF
TGTGCCAGCAGCCAAGTGTCTAGCGGGGGAGAGACCCAGTACTTC
>TRBV29-1|.|TRBJ1-2|TRBD1
CSDVTGVGYGYTF
TGCAGCGACGTGACAGGGGTAGGATATGGCTACACCTTC
>TRBV6-5|few|TRBJ2-2|.
CASSYEDTGELFF
TGTGCCAGCAGTTACGAGGACACCGGGGAGCTGTTTTTT
>TRBV24-1|few|TRBJ2-2|.
CATSDTGTGELFF
TGTGCCACCAGTGATACAGGGACCGGGGAGCTGTTTTTT
>TRBV10-1|few|TRBJ1-6|.
CASSESTIPYYNSPLHF
TGCGCCAGCAGTGAGTCGACGATCCCCTACTATAATTCACCCCTCCACTTT
>TRBV19|.|TRBJ2-7|.
CASSIDLAGYEQYF
TGTGCCAGTAGTATAGATCTGGCAGGGTACGAGCAGTACTTC
>TRBV20-1|few|TRBJ1-2|.
CSARAPAVDGYTF
TGCAGTGCTAGAGCCCCGGCGGTTGATGGCTACACCTTC
>TRBV15|.|TRBJ1-1|.
CATSRQDMNTEAFF
TGTGCCACCAGCAGGCAAGACATGAACACTGAAGCTTTCTTT
>TRBV25-1|.|TRBJ2-5|.
CASVDPQGQETQYF
TGTGCCAGCGTTGATCCCCAGGGACAAGAGACCCAGTACTTC
>TRBV10-1|few|TRBJ2-2|TRBD2
CASSPGTNTGELFF
TGCGCCAGCAGTCCCGGGACTAATACCGGGGAGCTGTTTTTT
>TRBV2|.|TRBJ1-6|TRBD1
CASRDRTGKKNSPLHF
TGTGCCAGCAGGGACAGGACAGGGAAGAAAAATTCACCCCTCCACTTT
>TRBV5-1|.|TRBJ2-7|.
CATNRVPYEQYF
TGTGCCACCAACAGGGTCCCCTACGAGCAGTACTTC
>TRBV20-1|.|TRBJ2-7|TRBD2
CSASTSGASYEQYF
TGCAGTGCTAGTACTAGCGGGGCCTCCTACGAGCAGTACTTC
>TRBV4-3|.|TRBJ1-1|TRBD1
CASSQDRDRGLMNTEAFF
TGCGCCAGCAGCCAAGATAGGGACAGGGGGCTCATGAACACTGAAGCTTTCTTT
>TRBV19|.|TRBJ2-2|TRBD1
CATVDRARNTGELFF
TGTGCCACCGTGGACAGGGCTCGAAACACCGGGGAGCTGTTTTTT
>TRBV12-3/TRBV12-4|.|TRBJ2-2|TRBD2
CASHLAGERGGELFF
TGTGCCAGCCATCTAGCGGGAGAGAGGGGCGGGGAGCTGTTTTTT
>TRBV9|.|TRBJ1-4|.
CASSVGLWGGKLFF
TGTGCCAGCAGCGTAGGATTATGGGGTGGAAAACTGTTTTTT
>TRBV7-9|.|TRBJ1-1|.
CASSEPAETTEAFF
TGTGCCAGCAGCGAGCCAGCAGAAACGACTGAAGCTTTCTTT
>TRBV2|.|TRBJ1-2|TRBD1
CAGGTTGGDYGYTF
TGTGCCGGCGGGACGACAGGGGGCGACTATGGCTACACCTTC
>TRBV11-2|.|TRBJ1-2|.
CASSLGLAYGYTF
TGTGCCAGCAGCTTAGGACTGGCCTATGGCTACACCTTC
>TRBV2|.|TRBJ1-2|.
CASSPEGRGGGYGYTF
TGTGCCAGCAGTCCCGAAGGACGCGGGGGCGGTTATGGCTACACCTTC
>TRBV7-2|.|TRBJ2-7|.
CASRLAYEQYF
TGTGCCAGCAGATTGGCCTACGAGCAGTACTTC
>TRBV6-1|.|TRBJ2-7|.
CASSRGAGRGEQYF
TGTGCCAGCAGTCGAGGGGCGGGGAGAGGGGAGCAGTACTTC
>TRBV7-3|.|TRBJ2-5|.
CASSLMGRETQYF
TGTGCCAGCAGCTTAATGGGGAGAGAGACCCAGTACTTC
>TRBV10-1|.|TRBJ2-7|TRBD1
CASSSDRDPSYEQYF
TGCGCCAGCAGTTCAGACAGGGACCCCTCCTACGAGCAGTACTTC
>TRBV19|few|TRBJ2-7|.
CASSIGSAWEEQYF
TGTGCCAGTAGTATCGGCTCGGCTTGGGAGGAGCAGTACTTC
>TRBV9|few|TRBJ1-6|TRBD1
CASSAAPDRGPLHF
TGTGCCAGCAGCGCCGCCCCGGACAGGGGACCCCTCCACTTT
>TRBV9|.|TRBJ1-2|.
CASSLPPGREGLGYTF
TGTGCCAGCAGCCTGCCCCCGGGACGGGAAGGACTCGGCTACACCTTC
>TRBV10-3|.|TRBJ1-5|.
CASSSGGDQPQHF
TGTGCCAGCAGTTCGGGGGGGGATCAGCCCCAGCATTTT
>TRBV12-3/TRBV12-4|few|TRBJ1-4|.
CASSPRTATNEKLFF
TGTGCCAGCAGCCCTCGGACCGCAACTAATGAAAAACTGTTTTTT
>TRBV7-9|many|TRBJ2-7|.
CASSPPTTGYEQYF
TGTGCCAGCAGCCCACCAACGACAGGTTACGAGCAGTACTTC
>TRBV3-1|.|TRBJ1-5|.
CASSRGRGGGQPQHF
TGTGCCAGCAGTCGCGGACGGGGGGGAGGACAGCCCCAGCATTTT
>TRBV7-6|few|TRBJ2-7|TRBD1
CASSLADRASYEQYF
TGTGCCAGCAGCTTAGCTGACAGGGCATCCTACGAGCAGTACTTC
>TRBV7-9|.|TRBJ1-6|TRBD1
CASSLVPGGVYNSPLHF
TGTGCCAGCAGCTTAGTTCCAGGGGGCGTATATAATTCACCCCTCCACTTT
>TRBV15|.|TRBJ2-3|TRBD2
CATSGESGSSADTQYF
TGTGCCACCAGCGGAGAAAGCGGGAGTTCCGCAGATACGCAGTATTTT
>TRBV12-3/TRBV12-4|.|TRBJ2-7|TRBD1
CASSPGTGSLEQYF
TGTGCCAGCAGCCCCGGGACAGGGAGTCTCGAGCAGTACTTC
>TRBV7-7|.|TRBJ2-3|.
CASSLRDSTDTQYF
TGTGCTAGCAGCCTACGGGATAGCACAGATACGCAGTATTTT
>TRBV12-3/TRBV12-4|few|TRBJ1-5|.
CASSLGDLNQPQHF
TGTGCCAGCAGTTTAGGTGATCTCAATCAGCCCCAGCATTTT
>TRBV29-1|.|TRBJ1-2|.
CSVEAQGGYGYTF
TGCAGCGTTGAAGCCCAGGGAGGCTATGGCTACACCTTC
>TRBV5-8|few|TRBJ1-5|.
CASSRGQPFNQPQHF
TGTGCCAGCAGCCGCGGACAGCCCTTCAATCAGCCCCAGCATTTT
>TRBV10-3|.|TRBJ2-7|.
CAISDTGGWSSYEQYF
TGTGCCATCAGTGATACCGGCGGGTGGAGCTCCTACGAGCAGTACTTC
>TRBV7-8|.|TRBJ2-7|.
CASSSTESYEQYF
TGTGCCAGCAGCTCGACAGAAAGCTACGAGCAGTACTTC
>TRBV2|.|TRBJ1-3|.
CASKTVPGNTIYF
TGTGCCAGCAAGACAGTACCTGGAAACACCATATATTTT
>TRBV2|.|TRBJ1-5|.
CASSEEVFSNQPQHF
TGTGCCAGCAGTGAAGAGGTTTTTAGCAATCAGCCCCAGCATTTT
>TRBV20-1|.|TRBJ1-1|TRBD1
CSAERDSNTEAFF
TGCAGTGCGGAACGGGACAGCAACACTGAAGCTTTCTTT
>TRBV4-1|.|TRBJ1-2|.
CASSQEGRANYGYTF
TGCGCCAGCAGCCAAGAGGGACGGGCTAACTATGGCTACACCTTC
>TRBV10-3|.|TRBJ2-5|.
CAISDPAVAEGRYQETQYF
TGTGCCATCAGTGACCCCGCGGTAGCGGAGGGGCGGTACCAAGAGACCCAGTACTTC
>TRBV15|few|TRBJ2-7|TRBD2
CATSRGSRLAGVPYEQYF
TGTGCCACCAGCAGAGGAAGTAGGCTAGCGGGAGTCCCTTACGAGCAGTACTTC
>TRBV7-9|.|TRBJ2-7|.
CASSNVRDYEQYF
TGTGCCAGCAGCAACGTCCGGGACTACGAGCAGTACTTC
>TRBV6-5|.|TRBJ1-2|TRBD1
CASRQGNRGYTF
TGTGCCAGCAGACAGGGGAACCGTGGCTACACCTTC
>TRBV29-1|.|TRBJ1-1|.
CTLGGGNTEAFF
TGCACCCTAGGAGGGGGAAACACTGAAGCTTTCTTT
>TRBV7-9|.|TRBJ2-5|TRBD1
CASSLTGTVGQPQYF
TGTGCCAGCAGCTTAACCGGGACAGTAGGCCAGCCCCAGTACTTC
>TRBV6-1|few|TRBJ1-6|.
CASSEAPRSPLHF
TGTGCCAGCAGTGAAGCGCCCAGATCACCCCTCCACTTT
>TRBV24-1|many|TRBJ2-7|.
CATSSGYEQYF
TGTGCCACCAGCTCTGGGTACGAGCAGTACTTC